A selection of T cell receptor beta chains follows, all from one sample in a study of PD-L1 blockade in urothelial cancer. Repertoires were generated with immunoSEQ multiplex PCR, while TCRdb's copy carries only in-frame clones and drops some. The table shows over 100,000 clones, with approximately 84% occurring only once. The sequenced sample was PBMCs, obtained around atezolizumab (anti-PD-L1) treatment. These receptors originate from a man aged 45-65 years with urothelial cancer. CDR3s include the opening cysteine and the closing phenylalanine or tryptophan. The D gene is left open where the match is weak. Rows may omit the clone size; those that give it use once, few, many or a size class.

TGTGCCAGCATGCTGGAGGGGTTTTCTGAAGCTTTCTTT	CASMLEGFSEAFF	TRBV7-9	NA	NA	TRBJ1-1	13
TGTGCCAGTAGGGGACAGGGCCCCTATGGCTACACCTTC	CASRGQGPYGYTF	TRBV19	NA	TRBD1	TRBJ1-2	13
TGTGCCAGCAGCATAACAGTAGCGGGGGCCGGCGAGCAGTTCTTC	CASSITVAGAGEQFF	TRBV6-1	NA	TRBD2	TRBJ2-1	15
TGTGCCAGCAGGGTGGGAGGGCCTACCGGGGAGCTGTTTTTT	CASRVGGPTGELFF	TRBV2	NA	TRBD2	TRBJ2-2	14
TGTGCCAGCAGCTTGTGGCAGGCGGGCACTGAAGCTTTCTTT	CASSLWQAGTEAFF	TRBV5-6	NA	NA	TRBJ1-1	14
TGCGCCAGCAGCTTCGGTTTTCAAGCGGCCTACGAGCAGTACTTC	CASSFGFQAAYEQYF	TRBV5-1	once	NA	TRBJ2-7	15
TGTGCCAGCAGCTCCGGAGGCGGCCAAACCCCCACAGATACGCAGTATTTT	CASSSGGGQTPTDTQYF	TRBV5-4	NA	NA	TRBJ2-3	17
TGTGCCAGCAGCTTAGATCGGGGCACCGGGGAGCTGTTTTTT	CASSLDRGTGELFF	TRBV11-2	NA	NA	TRBJ2-2	14
TGTGCCAGCAGTTTATTAGACAGGGGTAGCTATGGCTACACCTTC	CASSLLDRGSYGYTF	TRBV28	NA	TRBD1	TRBJ1-2	15
TGTGCCAGCAGCTTGAACTACTTGAACACCGGGGAGCTGTTTTTT	CASSLNYLNTGELFF	TRBV5-4	NA	NA	TRBJ2-2	15
TGTGCCAGCTCCCTACAGGACGGTCGTCAAGAGACCCAGTACTTC	CASSLQDGRQETQYF	TRBV9	NA	NA	TRBJ2-5	15
TGTGCCAGCTCACTCCAAACGGTGGTCGCCGGGGAGCTGTTTTTT	CASSLQTVVAGELFF	TRBV18	NA	NA	TRBJ2-2	15
TGTGCCTGGAGAGTATTGGGCACGAACACCGGGGAGCTGTTTTTT	CAWRVLGTNTGELFF	TRBV30	NA	NA	TRBJ2-2	15
TGTGCCAGCAGTGTCTTTCCTAGCGGGGCCTCCTACAATGAGCAGTTCTTC	CASSVFPSGASYNEQFF	TRBV6-4	NA	TRBD2	TRBJ2-1	17
TGTGCCAGTATGCCAGCGGGAGGGCCGGGCAATGAGCAGTTCTTC	CASMPAGGPGNEQFF	TRBV19	NA	TRBD2	TRBJ2-1	15
TGTGCCAGCAGTCCCAGGACAGGGATTAATAATTCACCCCTCCACTTT	CASSPRTGINNSPLHF	TRBV27	NA	TRBD1	TRBJ1-6	16
TGTGCCAGCAGCCAGCAGGGGACTATAGATGAGCAGTTCTTC	CASSQQGTIDEQFF	TRBV14	NA	NA	TRBJ2-1	14
TGTGCCTGGACCAGACAGTCCAACACTGAAGCTTTCTTT	CAWTRQSNTEAFF	TRBV30	NA	NA	TRBJ1-1	13
TGTGCCAGTAGTTCACAAAGACTAGCGGAACACAATGAGCAGTTCTTC	CASSSQRLAEHNEQFF	TRBV19	NA	TRBD2	TRBJ2-1	16
TGTGCCAGTAGTTTCCGGCCTAGCGGGAGTACCGCCGGGGAGCTGTTTTTT	CASSFRPSGSTAGELFF	TRBV19	NA	TRBD2	TRBJ2-2	17
TGCACCAGCAGCCACCGCACTAGCGTCCTCGGCCCAGATACGCAGTATTTT	CTSSHRTSVLGPDTQYF	TRBV1	NA	NA	TRBJ2-3	17
TGTGCCTGGAGGGAGGTAAACTCTGGAAACACCATATATTTT	CAWREVNSGNTIYF	TRBV30	NA	NA	TRBJ1-3	14
TGTGCCAGTAGACCGACAGGGGTCCCCTACGAGCAGTACTTC	CASRPTGVPYEQYF	TRBV19	NA	TRBD1	TRBJ2-7	14
TGCGCCAGCAGTCCCAGCGGGAGGGCCTACGAGCAGTACTTC	CASSPSGRAYEQYF	TRBV10-1	once	TRBD2	TRBJ2-7	14
TGTGCCAGCAGTTACGGCGGGGCTAATCAGCCCCAGCATTTT	CASSYGGANQPQHF	TRBV6-5	NA	NA	TRBJ1-5	14
TGTGCCAGCACCCGAGAGTTCTTT	CASTREFF	TRBV6-1	NA	NA	TRBJ1-1	8